The entry below describes one T cell receptor beta chain. Antigen specificity is unknown. The entry originates in a study of CD8 T cells in ankylosing spondylitis. Study findings and constraints: Reportedly, disease-linked clones are significantly enriched in ankylosing spondylitis patients' matched synovial fluid. CD8+ by phenotype, disease-linked clones were relatively rare in peripheral blood. One TCR beta motif, made up of roughly 8 highly homologous variants, appeared characteristic of ankylosing spondylitis blood. In the blood and synovial fluid of reactive arthritis, some motif variants had been previously reported.

The CDR3 has 15 amino acids. Germline lookup yields CDR1 LGHNA and CDR2 YSLEER. Trimming pared 3 bases from V and 6 bases from J, leaving 14 bases between. Libraries of TCR beta came from quantitative 5'-RACE with molecular barcodes. From the 5' RACE reads, TCRdb called clonotypes with MiXCR, one entry per CDR3 protein. The sample records about 700,000 distinct CDR3 sequences, 15% to 20% being singletons. The sequence came from a male donor with ankylosing spondylitis. Material: blood, either unsorted or a sorted T cell fraction (not recorded which). The chain combines TRBV4-3 with TRBJ1-4, with TRBD1 as a possible D gene (5 bases). This CDR3 is CASSQDGGGDEKLFF. Written as DNA, the CDR3 is TGCGCCAGCAGCCAGGACGGTGGGGGGGATGAAAAACTGTTTTTT.